This passage covers 9 T cell receptor beta chains from one sample sequenced in a study of T cell responses to AZD1222 COVID-19 vaccine. The protocol was immunoSEQ multiplex PCR, while the TCRdb copy is restricted to in-frame clones and leaves out a portion. The sample includes 90,000 to 150,000 clones, 85% to 90% of them seen just once. The sample in question was peripheral blood, obtained on day 0 of AZD1222 vaccination. These receptors all stem from an adult in good health.

This chain uses TRBV24-1 with TRBJ1-2, with D uncertain. The CDR3 loop spans 16 amino acids. V dropped 0 bases and J dropped 3 bases, with 13 bases sitting between them. Looked up from germline, CDR1 is KGHDR and CDR2 is SFDVKD. CDR3 coding DNA: TGTGCCACCAGTGATTTGCCCTTTCCCCTGGACTATGGCTACACCTTC. Translating it yields CATSDLPFPLDYGYTF.

The chain couples TRBV19 to TRBJ1-2, with D hard to call. V gave up 7 bases and J gave up 4 bases, with 13 bases separating them. This CDR3 contains 13 residues. Germline CDR1 is LNHDA and CDR2 is SQIVND (reference sequence). CDR3 residues: CASNIKIGYGYTF. CDR3 DNA: TGTGCCAGTAATATCAAAATCGGCTATGGCTACACCTTC.

This chain links TRBV11-2 with TRBJ2-2, with 8 bases lining up with TRBD1. Germline V gives CDR1 SGHAT, CDR2 FQNNGV. Germline trimming cut 4 bases from V and 6 bases from J; bases unmatched to any gene: 7. This CDR3 comprises 15 residues. This CDR3 is CASSSGQGDAGELFF. As DNA, the CDR3 is TGTGCCAGCAGCTCTGGACAGGGTGACGCCGGGGAGCTGTTTTTT.

This clone has just one count. The chain employs TRBV6-2 or TRBV6-3 and TRBJ1-2; D possibly corresponds to TRBD1 (6 bases). The CDR3 has 12 amino acids. Trimming shortened V by 6 bases and J by 4 bases, and 9 bases separated the two germline ends. Germline V gene data show CDR1 as MNHEY and CDR2 as SVGEGT. The CDR3 loop is CASSRGRYGYTF. CDR3 nucleotide sequence: TGTGCCAGCAGCAGGGGACGCTATGGCTACACCTTC.

The gene calls are TRBV28 and TRBJ1-2, with 12 bases lining up with TRBD1. From germline, CDR1 is MDHEN and CDR2 SYDVKM. The junction had 7 bases not matched to a gene; V was cut back by 7 bases and J by 4 bases. The CDR3 has 15 residues. The CDR3: CASTAGTGGLYGYTF. As DNA, the CDR3 is TGTGCCAGCACCGCCGGGACAGGGGGCCTCTATGGCTACACCTTC.

The chain carries TRBV2 and TRBJ2-5; weak D call: TRBD1 (5 bases). The CDR3 has 12 residues. Germline V gives CDR1 SNHLY, CDR2 FYNNEI. V lost 3 bases and J 3 bases, leaving 5 bases between the germline ends. CDR3 DNA sequence: TGTGCCAGCAGTGACAGGGAAGAGACCCAGTACTTC. Translated, it gives CASSDREETQYF.

This clone was seen only once. The chain carries TRBV7-2 and TRBJ1-2, with TRBD1 matching over 7 bases. The junction had 2 bases not matched to a gene; V was cut back by 5 bases and J by 2 bases. The CDR3 is 13 residues long. The germline CDR1 and CDR2 sequences are SGHTA and FQGNSA. The CDR3 loop reads CASSPDRNYGYTF. The CDR3 DNA reads TGTGCCAGCAGCCCGGACAGGAACTATGGCTACACCTTC.

Comments on this clone: Germline and junction disagree at one end, which may indicate a read error. The chain joins TRBV7-7 to TRBJ2-2, with unresolved D. The CDR3 extends over 13 amino acids. Germline V gene data show CDR1 as SSHAT and CDR2 as FNYEAQ (reference sequence). CDR3 DNA: TGTGCTAGCAGCCCTCGCGACACCGGGGAGCTGTTTTTT. Its translation: CASSPRDTGELFF.

The genes are TRBV19 and TRBJ1-2; 7 positions match TRBD1. CDR3 length: 14 amino acids. The germline V gene has CDR1 LNHDA and CDR2 SQIVND (reference sequence). Germline trimming cut 5 bases from V and 3 bases from J; bases unmatched to any gene: 6. The CDR3 DNA follows: TGTGCCAGTAGTCAGGCCGGGACAGACTATGGCTACACCTTC. This sequence encodes CASSQAGTDYGYTF. The whole variable domain, filled in from reference TRBV19 and TRBJ1-2, reads DGGITQSPKYLFRKEGQNVTLSCEQNLNHDAMYWYRQDPGQGLRLIYYSQIVNDFQKGDIAEGYSVSREKKESFPLTVTSAQKNPTAFYLCASSQAGTDYGYTFGSGTRLTVV.